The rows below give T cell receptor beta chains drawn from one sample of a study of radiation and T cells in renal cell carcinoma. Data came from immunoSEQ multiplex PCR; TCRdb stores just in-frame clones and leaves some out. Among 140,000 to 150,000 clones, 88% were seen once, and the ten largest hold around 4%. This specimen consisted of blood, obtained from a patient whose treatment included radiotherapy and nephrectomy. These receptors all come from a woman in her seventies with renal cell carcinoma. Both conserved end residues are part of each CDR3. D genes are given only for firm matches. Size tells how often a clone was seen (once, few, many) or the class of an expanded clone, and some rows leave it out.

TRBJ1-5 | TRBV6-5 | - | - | CASSKGREHQPQHF | TGTGCCAGCAGTAAGGGGAGGGAGCATCAGCCCCAGCATTTT
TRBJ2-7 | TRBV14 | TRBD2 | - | CASDAGGTYEQYF | TGTGCCAGCGATGCGGGGGGGACCTACGAGCAGTACTTC
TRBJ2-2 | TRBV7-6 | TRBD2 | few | CASRTQAGDTGELFF | TGTGCCAGCAGGACCCAGGCGGGGGACACCGGGGAGCTGTTTTTT
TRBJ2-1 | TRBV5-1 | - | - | CASRTDQGLYNEQFF | TGCGCCAGCAGGACGGACCAGGGCTTGTACAATGAGCAGTTCTTC
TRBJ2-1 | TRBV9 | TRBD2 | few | CASSVLAGGFYNEQFF | TGTGCCAGCAGCGTCCTAGCGGGGGGGTTCTACAATGAGCAGTTCTTC
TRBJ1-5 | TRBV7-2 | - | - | CASSLRPNQPQHF | TGTGCCAGCAGCTTACGGCCTAATCAGCCCCAGCATTTT
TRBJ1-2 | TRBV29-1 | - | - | CSDGGLANYGYTF | TGCTCAGATGGGGGTTTAGCTAACTATGGCTACACCTTC
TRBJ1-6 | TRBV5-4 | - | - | CASSLEMGNTSPLHF | TGTGCCAGCAGCTTGGAGATGGGAAATACCTCACCCCTCCACTTT
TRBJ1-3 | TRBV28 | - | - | CASSLRGFSGNTIYF | TGTGCCAGCAGTTTACGAGGCTTCTCTGGAAACACCATATATTTT
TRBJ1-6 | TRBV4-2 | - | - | CASSQAQGRAYNSPLHF | TGTGCCAGCAGCCAAGCCCAGGGAAGGGCCTATAATTCACCCCTCCACTTT
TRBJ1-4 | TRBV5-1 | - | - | CASSSDPGSEKLFF | TGCGCCAGCAGCAGTGACCCAGGGAGCGAAAAACTGTTTTTT
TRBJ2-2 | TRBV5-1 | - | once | CASSLLPHNTGELFF | TGCGCCAGCAGCTTGTTACCACATAACACCGGGGAGCTGTTTTTT
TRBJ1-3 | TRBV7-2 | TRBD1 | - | CASSSKFPGTGISGNTIYF | TGTGCCAGCAGTTCTAAATTTCCCGGGACAGGGATCTCTGGAAACACCATATATTTT
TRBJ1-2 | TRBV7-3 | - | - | CASSLHPQWYYGYTF | TGTGCCAGCAGCCTCCACCCCCAGTGGTACTATGGCTACACCTTC
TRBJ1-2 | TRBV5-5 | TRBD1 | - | CASSSRDSNYGYTF | TGTGCCAGCAGCAGCCGGGACAGTAACTATGGCTACACCTTC